Listed below are T cell receptor beta chains from one sample, sequenced in a study of blood T cells in healthy people across ages. TCRdb recomputed calls from the 5' RACE reads with MiXCR, one row per CDR3 protein. The sample contains some 1.5 million distinct CDR3 sequences, 40% to 45% of which appear only once. Sequences were obtained from blood. The receptors come from a woman aged 18-29 years in good health. The CDR3 runs from the conserved cysteine through the conserved F or W. A D gene is named only where the DNA matches it firmly. A clone size is listed for some rows: how often the clone was seen (once, few, many), or a class if it is expanded.

CDR3 protein | CDR3 DNA | V gene | D gene | CDR3 length | clone size | J gene
CSAPTGGLTEAFF | TGCAGTGCCCCGACAGGGGGTCTCACTGAAGCTTTCTTT | TRBV20-1 | TRBD1 | 13 | . | TRBJ1-1
CATSGGTRLTDTQYF | TGTGCCACCAGCGGAGGGACCAGGTTAACAGATACGCAGTATTTT | TRBV15 | . | 15 | . | TRBJ2-3
CASSLTETQETQYF | TGCGCCAGCAGCTTGACTGAAACACAAGAGACCCAGTACTTC | TRBV5-1 | . | 14 | . | TRBJ2-5
CASSTLAGGGYNEQFF | TGTGCCAGCAGTACTCTAGCGGGAGGGGGTTACAATGAGCAGTTCTTC | TRBV6-5 | TRBD2 | 16 | few | TRBJ2-1
CASSLRGEGFAEAFF | TGTGCCAGCAGTTTAAGGGGGGAGGGATTCGCTGAAGCTTTCTTT | TRBV28 | . | 15 | . | TRBJ1-1
CASSSGGGSEKLFF | TGTGCCAGCAGTTCGGGGGGTGGGTCTGAAAAACTGTTTTTT | TRBV12-3/TRBV12-4 | . | 14 | . | TRBJ1-4
CASSVGLASRGVNEQFF | TGTGCCAGCAGCGTAGGACTGGCCTCAAGAGGGGTCAATGAGCAGTTCTTC | TRBV9 | . | 17 | . | TRBJ2-1
CASSYRLSDTQYF | TGTGCCAGCAGTTACCGGCTTTCGGATACGCAGTATTTT | TRBV27 | . | 13 | once | TRBJ2-3
CASSPRTSGLQETQYF | TGTGCCAGCAGCCCCAGGACTAGCGGACTCCAAGAGACCCAGTACTTC | TRBV4-2 | TRBD2 | 16 | . | TRBJ2-5
CASSGGVSSTDTQYF | TGTGCCAGCAGCGGGGGGGTCTCTTCCACAGATACGCAGTATTTT | TRBV9 | . | 15 | . | TRBJ2-3
CASSLSNANSNQPQHF | TGTGCCAGCAGCTTATCTAACGCGAATAGCAATCAGCCCCAGCATTTT | TRBV7-8 | . | 16 | once | TRBJ1-5
CASSPGTGGIEKLFF | TGTGCCAGCAGCCCAGGGACAGGGGGCATTGAAAAACTGTTTTTT | TRBV7-2 | TRBD1 | 15 | . | TRBJ1-4
CASSKDPTGCVYYEQYF | TGTGCCAGCAGCAAAGACCCGACAGGGTGTGTGTACTACGAGCAGTACTTC | TRBV21-1 | . | 17 | . | TRBJ2-7
CASQNGQTEAFF | TGTGCCAGTCAAAACGGGCAGACTGAAGCTTTCTTT | TRBV6-6 | . | 12 | few | TRBJ1-1
CASRDLGADAQYF | TGCGCCAGTCGGGACTTGGGGGCAGATGCGCAGTATTTT | TRBV4-3 | . | 13 | . | TRBJ2-3
CASSSTTSYTEAFF | TGTGCCAGCTCAAGTACTACCAGCTACACTGAAGCTTTCTTT | TRBV12-3/TRBV12-4 | . | 14 | few | TRBJ1-1
CASSYGGDSGNTIYF | TGTGCCAGCAGTTACGGGGGGGACTCTGGAAACACCATATATTTT | TRBV6-5 | . | 15 | . | TRBJ1-3
CASSPRLGGYTF | TGTGCCAGCAGCCCAAGACTCGGCGGCTACACCTTC | TRBV7-2 | . | 12 | few | TRBJ1-2
CASSPSRGTEAFF | TGTGCCAGCAGCCCCTCCAGAGGCACTGAAGCTTTCTTT | TRBV7-6 | . | 13 | few | TRBJ1-1
CASSFLAGGLYEQFF | TGTGCCAGCAGCTTTCTAGCGGGGGGGCTCTATGAGCAGTTCTTC | TRBV11-2 | TRBD2 | 15 | few | TRBJ2-1
CASHDGSGANVLTF | TGCGCCAGCCACGACGGCTCTGGGGCCAACGTCCTGACTTTC | TRBV5-1 | . | 14 | few | TRBJ2-6
CASSLGGSRTVLAKNIQYF | TGTGCCAGCAGCTTAGGAGGTAGCCGGACAGTCCTAGCCAAAAACATTCAGTACTTC | TRBV7-8 | . | 19 | few | TRBJ2-4
CASNPTSGGTGELFF | TGCGCCAGCAACCCGACTAGCGGGGGCACCGGGGAGCTGTTTTTT | TRBV5-1 | TRBD2 | 15 | once | TRBJ2-2
CASRPGTGDYEQYF | TGTGCCAGCAGACCCGGGACAGGGGATTACGAGCAGTACTTC | TRBV5-5 | TRBD1 | 14 | once | TRBJ2-7
CASNRQGSEQYF | TGTGCCAGCAACAGACAGGGGTCCGAGCAGTACTTC | TRBV2 | TRBD1 | 12 | . | TRBJ2-7
CASSSAGQFNQPQHF | TGTGCCAGCAGTTCGGCCGGACAGTTCAATCAGCCCCAGCATTTT | TRBV12-3/TRBV12-4 | . | 15 | . | TRBJ1-5
CASSHGTSGQPQHF | TGTGCCAGCAGCCATGGGACCTCAGGGCAGCCCCAGCATTTT | TRBV12-3/TRBV12-4 | . | 14 | . | TRBJ1-5
CASSQRLAGEETQYF | TGTGCCAGCAGCCAAAGACTAGCGGGAGAAGAGACCCAGTACTTC | TRBV4-2 | TRBD2 | 15 | . | TRBJ2-5
CASSRPWNNEQFF | TGCGCCAGCAGTAGGCCGTGGAACAATGAGCAGTTCTTC | TRBV10-2 | . | 13 | . | TRBJ2-1
CSARDRTASSSYNEQFF | TGCAGTGCTAGAGATCGGACAGCCTCCTCATCCTACAATGAGCAGTTCTTC | TRBV20-1 | . | 17 | . | TRBJ2-1
CASSYSNGESEKLFF | TGTGCCAGCAGTTACTCGAACGGGGAAAGTGAAAAACTGTTTTTT | TRBV6-5 | . | 15 | . | TRBJ1-4
CASSLRDSPHEQYF | TGTGCCAGCAGTTTAAGGGACTCCCCCCACGAGCAGTACTTC | TRBV27 | . | 14 | few | TRBJ2-7
CASSFVSGPYNEQFF | TGTGCCAGCAGTTTTGTCAGCGGGCCTTACAATGAGCAGTTCTTC | TRBV6-1 | . | 15 | . | TRBJ2-1
CSARTNVFRPWEQFF | TGCAGTGCTAGAACGAACGTCTTTCGACCTTGGGAGCAGTTCTTC | TRBV20-1 | . | 15 | few | TRBJ2-1
CSASGGLESYEQYF | TGCAGTGCTTCAGGGGGTCTCGAATCCTACGAGCAGTACTTC | TRBV20-1 | TRBD1 | 14 | . | TRBJ2-7
CASSLREGRGYTF | TGTGCCAGCAGCTTAAGGGAAGGTCGGGGCTACACCTTC | TRBV7-9 | . | 13 | few | TRBJ1-2
CSARGGALGGTDTQYF | TGCAGTGCTAGAGGGGGGGCTTTAGGGGGCACAGATACGCAGTATTTT | TRBV20-1 | . | 16 | . | TRBJ2-3
CSAEDTSGPYSNQPQHF | TGCAGTGCCGAGGACACTTCTGGGCCTTATAGCAATCAGCCCCAGCATTTT | TRBV20-1 | . | 17 | . | TRBJ1-5
CSVLPRGRLGETQYF | TGCAGCGTTTTACCCCGGGGGCGCCTAGGGGAGACCCAGTACTTC | TRBV29-1 | . | 15 | few | TRBJ2-5
CASSHKAYNEQFF | TGTGCCAGCAGCCATAAAGCGTACAATGAGCAGTTCTTC | TRBV7-9 | . | 13 | few | TRBJ2-1
CSARVPPANTDTQYF | TGCAGTGCTAGAGTGCCGCCAGCCAACACAGATACGCAGTATTTT | TRBV20-1 | . | 15 | . | TRBJ2-3
CSAKPRDRVLEQFF | TGCAGTGCTAAACCCCGGGACAGGGTTCTGGAGCAGTTCTTC | TRBV20-1 | TRBD1 | 14 | . | TRBJ2-1
CATSDRNDRANYGYTF | TGTGCCACCAGTGATCGCAACGACAGGGCTAACTATGGCTACACCTTC | TRBV24-1 | TRBD1 | 16 | few | TRBJ1-2
CSAGGLQRREYF | TGCAGTGCTGGGGGTCTGCAGAGGCGGGAGTACTTC | TRBV20-1 | . | 12 | . | TRBJ2-5
CASSYSLQGIYTDTQYF | TGTGCCAGCAGTTACTCACTACAGGGGATCTACACAGATACGCAGTATTTT | TRBV6-2/TRBV6-3 | TRBD1 | 17 | . | TRBJ2-3
CASSPRRKRRVDEQFF | TGTGCCAGCAGCCCCCGTCGGAAGCGGAGGGTAGATGAGCAGTTCTTC | TRBV21-1 | . | 16 | . | TRBJ2-1
CASSLPTGNHYGYTF | TGTGCCAGCAGTTTGCCTACAGGGAATCACTATGGCTACACCTTC | TRBV27 | . | 15 | . | TRBJ1-2
CSAPTLGEQYF | TGCAGTGCTCCTACACTGGGTGAGCAGTACTTC | TRBV20-1 | . | 11 | . | TRBJ2-5
CSARTDPYEQYF | TGCAGTGCGAGGACAGACCCTTACGAGCAGTACTTC | TRBV20-1 | . | 12 | . | TRBJ2-7
CATSQGGYNEQFF | TGTGCCACCAGCCAGGGGGGGTACAATGAGCAGTTCTTC | TRBV15 | . | 13 | . | TRBJ2-1
CATSDSRDTRTSFGDTQYF | TGTGCCACCAGTGATTCTCGGGACACACGCACGTCCTTCGGGGATACGCAGTATTTT | TRBV24-1 | . | 19 | few | TRBJ2-3
CASSLDERLAGNNEQFF | TGTGCCAGCAGCCTGGACGAACGACTAGCGGGAAACAATGAGCAGTTCTTC | TRBV13 | TRBD2 | 17 | few | TRBJ2-1
CSASLYENYGYTF | TGCAGTGCTTCTTTGTACGAAAACTATGGCTACACCTTC | TRBV20-1 | . | 13 | few | TRBJ1-2
CASSGAGVATDTQYF | TGTGCCAGCAGCGGGGCGGGAGTGGCGACAGATACGCAGTATTTT | TRBV9 | TRBD2 | 15 | few | TRBJ2-3